Following are 21 T cell receptor beta chains from one sample sequenced in a study of blood T cells in healthy people across ages. Through a sample-barcoded 5' primer and a J-beta primer mix, a second PCR was run for roughly 6 to 11 cycles. TCRdb re-derived calls from the 5' RACE reads in MiXCR, one entry per CDR3 protein. The table records around 650,000 distinct CDR3 sequences, 35% to 50% of them present only once. Sample: blood. The receptors come from a man older than 75 in good health.

V gene TRBV28 combines with J gene TRBJ2-3; D gene ambiguous. Germline lookup yields CDR1 MDHEN and CDR2 SYDVKM. CDR3 length equals 16 residues. V was shortened by 1 base and J by 3 bases, with 14 bases between the two germline ends. The DNA of the CDR3 is TGTGCCAGCAGTTTATCCCGGGCCTGGTTGACAGATACGCAGTATTTT. Residues: CASSLSRAWLTDTQYF.

This clonotype has ten or more counts. This rearrangement joins TRBV6-5 to TRBJ1-2; D is undetermined. The CDR3 length is 15 residues. V was clipped by 0 bases and J by 8 bases, with 16 bases between them. CDR1 MNHEY and CDR2 SVGAGI come from the germline V gene. The CDR3 coding sequence is TGTGCCAGCAGTTACTCCCGTGGCGGAGTTAGAGGCTACACCTTC. Translation: CASSYSRGGVRGYTF.

The chain is built from TRBV20-1 and TRBJ2-1, with 9 bases matching TRBD2. The J call may be incorrect, as the DNA end agrees better with TRBJ2-7. Germline CDR1 and CDR2: DFQATT and SNEGSKA (reference sequence). The CDR3 is made up of 15 amino acids. CDR3 nucleotide sequence: TGCAGTGCTAGCGGCGGGAGGGCCGGACACAATGAGCAGTACTTC. This gives the protein CSASGGRAGHNEQYF.

The chain combines TRBV21-1 with TRBJ1-2; the table's D call, TRBD1, has no DNA check behind it. TRBV21-1 is termed a pseudogene. The CDR3 is 14 amino acids. CDR3 nucleotide sequence: TGTGCCAGCAGCACTGAGACAGGGGCTGATGGCTACACCTTC. Its protein is CASSTETGADGYTF.

CDR3 protein: CASSLRRRNTEAFF. The CDR3 DNA reads as TGTGCCAGCAGCCTACGCAGGAGGAACACTGAAGCTTTCTTT. The chain employs TRBV3-1 and TRBJ1-1; D not resolved. Germline V lookup: CDR1 LGHDT, CDR2 YNNKEL (reference sequence). V lost 4 bases and J 1 base, leaving 10 bases between the germline ends. The CDR3 loop spans 14 amino acids.

CDR3 coding DNA: TGTGCCAGCAGCACGGGACTCGCGTTTAAAGAGCAGTACTTC. Translated: CASSTGLAFKEQYF. The rearrangement joins TRBV7-2 to TRBJ2-5; possibly TRBD2 for D (6 bases). This CDR3 has 14 residues. V was pared by 5 bases and J by 11 bases, with 21 bases between. Germline CDR1 is SGHTA and CDR2 is FQGNSA.

This clonotype has just a few counts. The V and J genes are TRBV7-2 and TRBJ2-7; 12 nucleotides line up with TRBD2. This CDR3 has 19 residues. V trimming: 3 bases; J trimming: 3 bases; junction bases outside the gene matches: 15. The germline V gene has CDR1 SGHTA and CDR2 FQGNSA. The chain's CDR3 is CASSFRPPTSGGPDYEQYF. CDR3 nucleotides: TGTGCCAGCAGCTTTAGACCCCCGACTAGCGGGGGACCCGACTACGAGCAGTACTTC.

The chain is built from TRBV7-2 and TRBJ2-1; the D is unclear. CDR1 is SGHTA and CDR2 is FQGNSA in the germline V gene. The CDR3 has 11 residues. The CDR3, as DNA: TGTGTCGTCCGGGCTTACAATGAGCAGTTCTTC. Translated, it gives CVVRAYNEQFF.

The chain joins TRBV29-1 to TRBJ1-1; D perhaps matches TRBD1 (5 bases). The CDR3 is made up of 13 amino acids. The V gene lost 7 bases and the J gene lost 5 bases, with 17 bases spanning the gap. Per germline, CDR1 SQVTM and CDR2 ANQGSEA. In nucleotides, the CDR3 is TGCAGCGCAAGTAGGGGTTCGTTGACTGAAGCTTTCTTT. Translated, it gives CSASRGSLTEAFF. The full variable domain, in which reference TRBV29-1 and TRBJ1-1 provide the parts outside the CDR3, is SAVISQKPSRDICQRGTSLTIQCQVDSQVTMMFWYRQQPGQSLTLIATANQGSEATYESGFVIDKFPISRPNLTFSTLTVSNMSPEDSSIYLCSASRGSLTEAFFGQGTRLTVV.

This chain joins TRBV6-1 and TRBJ2-2; D is ambiguous. V gave up 6 bases and J gave up 6 bases, with 17 bases separating them. Per germline, CDR1 MNHNS and CDR2 SASEGT. The CDR3 contains 15 residues. The DNA of the CDR3 is TGTGCCAGCAGCCCAAATTACCAAACATCCGGGGAGCTGTTTTTT. Translation: CASSPNYQTSGELFF.

This clonotype was detected only a few times. The rearrangement joins TRBV20-1 to TRBJ2-7, with 11 bases identical to TRBD2. CDR3 length: 14 residues. J lost 6 bases, V lost 6 bases, and 10 bases had no gene match. Germline CDR1 and CDR2: DFQATT and SNEGSKA (reference sequence). The CDR3 sequence is CSAASELAGAEQYF. The CDR3 region has the DNA TGCAGTGCGGCGTCGGAACTAGCGGGAGCCGAGCAGTACTTC.

In the case of this clonotype: Being one base from a much bigger clone, this may be a read error. The V call is TRBV5-1, the J call TRBJ2-6; the D is unclear. Germline V gene sequence: CDR1 SGHRS, CDR2 YFSETQ. The CDR3 extends over 12 amino acids. The CDR3 DNA reads as TGCGCCAGCAGCGGTGACCTAAACGCCCTGACTTTC. Protein: CASSGDLNALTF.

The table lists this clonotype with a few counts. The gene calls are TRBV9 and TRBJ2-6; D is unresolved. V lost 2 bases and J 4 bases, leaving 7 bases between the germline ends. CDR1 is SGDLS and CDR2 is YYNGEE in the germline V gene. CDR3 size: 14 residues. The CDR3 region has the DNA TGTGCCAGCAGCGTGGCGAGGGGGGCCAACGTCCTGACTTTC. It specifies CASSVARGANVLTF.

This clonotype has only a few counts. V gene TRBV4-3 combines with J gene TRBJ1-5; D ambiguous. Germline CDR1 LGHNA, CDR2 YSLEER. The ends were cut back, 4 bases at V and 4 bases at J, with 17 bases in the middle. This CDR3 contains 16 residues. The CDR3 reads CASSRRWEVGNQPQHF. The CDR3, as DNA: TGCGCCAGCAGCCGGCGCTGGGAGGTCGGGAATCAGCCCCAGCATTTT.

The chain employs TRBV2 and TRBJ2-5, with D maybe TRBD2 (5 bases). The closer fit of TRBJ2-7 to the DNA end suggests the J call may be wrong. Germline loops: CDR1 SNHLY, CDR2 FYNNEI. The CDR3 totals 16 residues. The CDR3 region has the DNA TGTGCCAGCAGTGAATGGCTTCCGACCAAAGGGAGCGAGCAGTACTTC. Encoded protein: CASSEWLPTKGSEQYF.

This chain joins TRBV3-1 and TRBJ1-4; the D gene is possibly TRBD1 (5 bases). The CDR3 is 15 amino acids. Trimming cost V 3 bases and J 7 bases, with 15 bases left between them. In germline, CDR1 is LGHDT, CDR2 YNNKEL (reference sequence). The CDR3 DNA follows: TGTGCCAGCAGCCATCCCGGGACTGGGGGTGAAAAACTGTTTTTT. Amino acid sequence: CASSHPGTGGEKLFF.

This clonotype was seen many times. The V gene is TRBV29-1, the J gene TRBJ2-5; no firm D call. V lost 5 bases to trimming and J lost 1 base, with 11 bases between them. Germline V lookup: CDR1 SQVTM, CDR2 ANQGSEA. The length of the CDR3 is 13 residues. CDR3 sequence (DNA): TGCAGCGTTCTGTTGGCTATCCAAGAGACCCAGTACTTC. This translates into CSVLLAIQETQYF.

About this clonotype itself: One junction end disagrees with the germline gene, perhaps due to a read error. V is TRBV7-9 and J is TRBJ2-5, with D perhaps matching TRBD2 (5 bases). Germline CDR1 is SEHNR and CDR2 is FQNEAQ (reference sequence). CDR3 size: 15 residues. Here the CDR3 reads CASSLGPSRNNEQYF. The CDR3 coding sequence is TGTGCCAGTAGCTTAGGTCCTAGCCGCAACAATGAGCAGTACTTC.

The V call is TRBV9, the J call TRBJ2-3, with a weak D call TRBD1 (6 bases). Trimming took off 4 bases at V and 0 bases at J, with 18 bases between the two ends. The CDR3 consists of 17 residues. The germline V gene encodes CDR1 SGDLS and CDR2 YYNGEE. The CDR3 sequence is CASSYQQGSLSTDTQYF. The DNA of the CDR3 is TGTGCCAGCAGCTATCAACAGGGATCACTTAGCACAGATACGCAGTATTTT.

The chain carries TRBV29-1 and TRBJ2-5; perhaps TRBD1 as D (5 bases). This CDR3 has 12 amino acids. Germline loops: CDR1 SQVTM, CDR2 ANQGSEA. The ends were cut back, 8 bases at V and 2 bases at J, with 12 bases in the middle. The chain's CDR3 is CSHGHLQETQYF. The DNA for the CDR3 is TGCAGCCATGGACATCTACAAGAGACCCAGTACTTC.

This clonotype came up many times. V is TRBV29-1 and J is TRBJ2-1, with 13 positions matching TRBD2. With V trimmed by 6 bases and J by 1 base, 9 bases remained unmatched. Germline V gene data show CDR1 as SQVTM and CDR2 as ANQGSEA. The CDR3 has 17 amino acids. The CDR3 loop is CSVEGTSGKTSYNEQFF. In DNA, the CDR3 is TGCAGCGTCGAGGGGACTAGCGGGAAGACGTCCTACAATGAGCAGTTCTTC.